The 10 T cell receptor beta chains below all came from one sample that was sequenced in a study of blood T cell repertoires in COVID-19. Assay used: immunoSEQ multiplex PCR; TCRdb lists only in-frame clones, some missing. There are around 200,000 clones in the sample; roughly four fifths occur only once, and around 15% lies in the top ten. Material for sequencing was peripheral blood. The receptors here all came from a man aged 30 to 45 with active or convalescent COVID-19.

V is TRBV2 and J is TRBJ2-2; D is unresolved. The CDR3 contains 15 residues. Germline V lookup: CDR1 SNHLY, CDR2 FYNNEI. The V end was cut by 5 bases, the J end by 1 base, with 11 bases between. The CDR3 reads CASSPRFGNTGELFF. The CDR3, as DNA: TGTGCCAGCAGTCCCCGATTCGGGAACACCGGGGAGCTGTTTTTT. The complete variable domain, with remaining parts taken from reference TRBV2 and TRBJ2-2, reads EPEVTQTPSHQVTQMGQEVILRCVPISNHLYFYWYRQILGQKVEFLVSFYNNEISEKSEIFDDQFSVERPDGSNFTLKIRSTKLEDSAMYFCASSPRFGNTGELFFGEGSRLTVL.

The gene calls are TRBV6-2 or TRBV6-3 and TRBJ1-4; the D is unclear. Germline CDR1 MNHEY, CDR2 SVGEGT. Trimming shortened V by 2 bases and J by 3 bases, and 4 bases separated the two germline ends. The CDR3 consists of 13 residues. CDR3 nucleotide sequence: TGTGCCAGCAGTTACATCGCTAATGAAAAACTGTTTTTT. Protein sequence: CASSYIANEKLFF.

The chain has TRBV6-2 or TRBV6-3 and TRBJ2-1; 7 nucleotides agree with TRBD1. Germline values: CDR1 MNHEY, CDR2 SVGEGT. The ends lost 2 bases at V and 0 bases at J; junction bases unmatched: 7. There are 17 residues in the CDR3. CDR3 bases: TGTGCCAGCAGTTACCCCTACTCAGGGGGCTCCTACAATGAGCAGTTCTTC. Its protein is CASSYPYSGGSYNEQFF.

The chain's CDR3 is CASSLLALAGGTDTQYF. CDR3 bases: TGTGCCAGCAGCTTACTGGCCCTAGCGGGAGGCACAGATACGCAGTATTTT. V usage is TRBV7-2 and J usage is TRBJ2-3; TRBD2 aligns across 10 bases. The CDR3 has 17 residues. V lost 2 bases and J lost 1; bases outside the gene matches: 6. Germline-derived CDR1 and CDR2 are SGHTA and FQGNSA.

This rearrangement joins TRBV28 to TRBJ1-1, with TRBD1 identical over 11 bases. V lost 6 bases and J lost 4; bases outside the gene matches: 10. Germline assignment: CDR1 MDHEN and CDR2 SYDVKM. CDR3 length: 16 amino acids. In nucleotides, the CDR3 is TGTGCCAGCAGCAATCAGGACAGGGGGCTGGGCACTGAAGCTTTCTTT. Translated, it gives CASSNQDRGLGTEAFF.

The gene calls are TRBV11-2 and TRBJ2-1, with D perhaps TRBD2 (5 bases). V lost 5 bases, J lost 5 bases, and 22 bases lay in between. The germline CDR1 and CDR2 sequences are SGHAT and FQNNGV. The CDR3 length is 17 residues. In DNA form, the CDR3 reads TGTGCCAGCAGCCCCCGAGGACTCCGAGTAGCAGACAATGAGCAGTTCTTC. It is translated as CASSPRGLRVADNEQFF.

The chain links TRBV6-6 to TRBJ2-1; 10 bases fit TRBD2. The J segment lost 5 bases and the V segment lost 5 bases, leaving 3 bases of the junction unmatched. CDR1 and CDR2 from the germline V gene are MNHNY and SVGAGI (reference sequence). The CDR3 loop spans 14 amino acids. The CDR3 protein is CASSVLAGDNEQFF. The CDR3 DNA reads as TGTGCCAGCAGTGTGCTAGCGGGGGACAATGAGCAGTTCTTC.

The V and J genes are TRBV20-1 and TRBJ2-7; tentative D call: TRBD1 (5 bases). Germline loops: CDR1 DFQATT, CDR2 SNEGSKA (reference sequence). The ends were cut back, 6 bases at V and 6 bases at J, with 12 bases in the middle. The CDR3 covers 11 residues. The CDR3: CSAGQGSEQYF. The CDR3 bases are TGCAGTGCAGGCCAGGGAAGCGAGCAGTACTTC.

The chain couples TRBV27 to TRBJ1-5; D gene ambiguous. This CDR3 has 13 amino acids. From germline, CDR1 is MNHEY and CDR2 SMNVEV (reference sequence). V gave up 9 bases and J gave up 0 bases, with 9 bases separating them. The CDR3 DNA reads as TGTGCCAGTCAGAAATATAGCAATCAGCCCCAGCATTTT. As protein: CASQKYSNQPQHF.

The table lists this clone with a count of one. The V gene is TRBV5-5, the J gene TRBJ1-4, with TRBD1 matching over 9 bases. V trimming: 3 bases; J trimming: 7 bases; junction bases outside the gene matches: 4. Per the germline V gene, CDR1 is SGHKS and CDR2 is YYEKEE (reference sequence). The CDR3 is 14 residues long. For the CDR3, the DNA is TGTGCCAGCAGCTCCGACAGGGGGGGTGAAAAACTGTTTTTT. Its translation is CASSSDRGGEKLFF. Looking up the rest from reference TRBV5-5 and TRBJ1-4 gives the full variable domain: DAGVTQSPTHLIKTRGQQVTLRCSPISGHKSVSWYQQVLGQGPQFIFQYYEKEERGRGNFPDRFSARQFPNYSSELNVNALLLGDSALYLCASSSDRGGEKLFFGSGTQLSVL.